This T cell receptor beta chain was retrieved from a study of neurological immune-mediated disorders. CDR3 length equals 15 residues. Germline V gene data show CDR1 as SQVTM and CDR2 as ANQGSEA. With 4 bases removed from V and 2 bases from J, the gap between germline ends came to 17 bases. This clonotype was counted ten times or more. The cDNA was produced through 5'RACE with 10-nucleotide random UMIs. One entry per CDR3 protein, called by TCRdb with MiXCR from the 5' RACE reads. In the table there are 20,000 to 30,000 distinct CDR3 sequences, roughly 2.5% of which are singletons. This TCR came from a woman between 50 and 59 years old with multiple sclerosis. The sequencing input was PBMCs. This chain joins TRBV29-1 and TRBJ1-1; weak D call: TRBD1 (5 bases). The CDR3 DNA sequence: TGCAGCGTTGGTTTCAGGAACAGGCTTAACACTGAAGCTTTCTTT. It codes for CSVGFRNRLNTEAFF. Together with reference TRBV29-1 and TRBJ1-1, the CDR3 gives the full variable domain: SAVISQKPSRDICQRGTSLTIQCQVDSQVTMMFWYRQQPGQSLTLIATANQGSEATYESGFVIDKFPISRPNLTFSTLTVSNMSPEDSSIYLCSVGFRNRLNTEAFFGQGTRLTVV.